This T cell receptor beta chain appears in the sequencing data of a study of siplizumab effects on memory and regulatory T cells. Per sample, roughly 94,000 TCR templates underwent assay. Data came from immunoSEQ multiplex PCR; TCRdb stores just in-frame clones and leaves some out. The sample has nearly 95,000 clones, approximately 95% seen once. Trimming removed 3 bases from V and 1 base from J, with 9 bases in between. Looked up from germline, CDR1 is MNHEY and CDR2 is SMNVEV (reference sequence). The CDR3 is 14 residues long. This chain uses TRBV27 with TRBJ1-2, with D possibly being TRBD1 (5 bases). The sample comprised non-Treg CD4+ T cells sorted from blood. The clonotype originates from a human donor in good health. Here the CDR3 reads CASSFDRDNYGYTF. In DNA form, the CDR3 reads TGTGCCAGCAGTTTCGACAGAGATAACTATGGCTACACCTTC.